Each of the 31 T cell receptor beta chains below was sequenced from the same sample in a study of monozygotic twins with inflammatory bowel disease. Reanalyzing the 5' RACE reads, TCRdb keeps one entry per CDR3 protein, without DNA. The repertoire shows 300,000 to 400,000 distinct CDR3 sequences; the top ten hold approximately 2%. The sequenced sample consisted of blood. All receptors derive from a human donor with ulcerative colitis or Crohn's disease, or a healthy co-twin of an affected twin (not recorded which).

This rearrangement joins TRBV11-2 to TRBJ2-2. This CDR3 contains 15 residues. CDR1 and CDR2 (germline): SGHAT, FQNNGV. The CDR3 sequence is CASSLDFGNTGELFF.

The chain couples TRBV20-1 to TRBJ1-6; no DNA is available, so the TRBD1 call from TCRdb remains unchecked. Germline loops: CDR1 DFQATT, CDR2 SNEGSKA (reference sequence). CDR3 length equals 15 residues. CDR3 amino acids: CSARDPGQGYSPLHF.

This chain uses TRBV27 with TRBJ2-1; TCRdb picks TRBD1, but there is no DNA to check that call. CDR1 is MNHEY and CDR2 is SMNVEV in the germline V gene (reference sequence). This CDR3 comprises 15 residues. The CDR3: CASSYGGLENNEQFF.

The J gene is TRBJ1-4, the V gene TRBV20-1. Germline V gives CDR1 DFQATT, CDR2 SNEGSKA (reference sequence). The CDR3 totals 11 residues. The CDR3: CSARREEKLFF.

The chain uses TRBV6-6 and TRBJ2-4; TCRdb's D call, TRBD1, is unchecked because there is no DNA. In germline, CDR1 is MNHNY, CDR2 SVGAGI (reference sequence). The CDR3 extends over 12 amino acids. CDR3 region: CASSGGADIQYF.

V and J are TRBV5-1 and TRBJ2-5; TCRdb gives TRBD1 as the D gene, but with no DNA this cannot be confirmed. In germline, CDR1 is SGHRS, CDR2 YFSETQ. There are 13 residues in the CDR3. CDR3 region: CASSNGQEETQYF.

V and J are TRBV2 and TRBJ2-1; lacking DNA, the TRBD2 call made by TCRdb goes unchecked. Germline V gene lookup returns CDR1 SNHLY and CDR2 FYNNEI. The CDR3 runs to 15 residues. CDR3 protein: CASSAEAETYNEQFF.

The rearrangement uses TRBV5-1 and TRBJ2-7; there is no DNA to check the TCRdb D call of TRBD2. Germline lookup yields CDR1 SGHRS and CDR2 YFSETQ. This CDR3 is 16 amino acids long. The chain's CDR3 is CASSSPALTDYYEQYF.

The gene calls are TRBV5-1 and TRBJ2-2; the D gene TCRdb calls, TRBD2, cannot be checked with no DNA. Per germline, CDR1 SGHRS and CDR2 YFSETQ. The CDR3 totals 16 residues. CDR3 loop: CASSLDGGGLTWELFF.

The rearrangement links TRBV18 to TRBJ2-5; lacking DNA, the TRBD1 call made by TCRdb goes unchecked. There are 16 residues in the CDR3. Germline assignment: CDR1 KGHSH and CDR2 LQKENI. The CDR3: CASSQADRMVQETQYF.

This chain joins TRBV7-9 and TRBJ2-5; TCRdb designates TRBD2, a call that cannot be tested without DNA. Looked up from germline, CDR1 is SEHNR and CDR2 is FQNEAQ (reference sequence). This CDR3 comprises 15 residues. Here the CDR3 reads CASSLWTSGQETQYF.

The chain is built from TRBV20-1 and TRBJ2-7. In germline, CDR1 is DFQATT, CDR2 SNEGSKA (reference sequence). This CDR3 has 16 residues. The CDR3 sequence: CSAIQMVSVTPYEQYF.

The chain carries TRBV29-1 and TRBJ2-5; checking the TCRdb D call of TRBD2 is not possible without DNA. Germline V gene sequence: CDR1 SQVTM, CDR2 ANQGSEA. The length of the CDR3 is 15 residues. CDR3 region: CSVHERGGLQETQYF.

The chain uses TRBV7-9 and TRBJ1-1; TCRdb's assignment of TRBD1 cannot be checked, as there is no DNA. From germline, CDR1 is SEHNR and CDR2 FQNEAQ (reference sequence). The CDR3 runs 13 residues. CDR3 sequence: CASSFPRATEAFF.

V usage is TRBV18 and J usage is TRBJ1-3; TCRdb outputs TRBD1, but without DNA this stays unchecked. The germline V gene has CDR1 KGHSH and CDR2 LQKENI. The CDR3 sequence is 18 residues long. The CDR3 spells CASSLTGTASSAGNTIYF.

This chain links TRBV6-5 with TRBJ2-7; TCRdb picks TRBD1, but there is no DNA to check that call. The CDR3 length is 16 residues. Germline loops: CDR1 MNHEY, CDR2 SVGAGI. This CDR3 reads CASSYSDLGQSYEQYF.

The rearrangement joins TRBV12-3 or TRBV12-4 to TRBJ1-1. The CDR3 length is 15 residues. CDR3 sequence: CASSFWSLGNTEAFF.

The chain links TRBV2 to TRBJ2-2. The germline gives CDR1 SNHLY, CDR2 FYNNEI. This CDR3 is 13 amino acids long. CDR3 sequence: CASNFDGPGELFF.

The chain couples TRBV5-1 to TRBJ2-7. CDR1 is SGHRS, CDR2 YFSETQ, per germline. This CDR3 has 15 amino acids. The CDR3 protein is CASSSGRRVPLEQYF.

The chain carries TRBV18 and TRBJ2-5; lacking DNA, the TRBD2 call made by TCRdb goes unchecked. The CDR3 spans 15 residues. Germline assignment: CDR1 KGHSH and CDR2 LQKENI. The CDR3 loop is CASSPAAGFKETQYF.

This rearrangement joins TRBV13 to TRBJ2-3. The length of the CDR3 is 17 residues. The V gene's germline CDR1 is PRHDT and CDR2 FYEKMQ (reference sequence). CDR3 loop: CASSFRALAGGTDTQYF.

The chain uses TRBV20-1 and TRBJ2-3; TCRdb's D call of TRBD2 is untestable without DNA. CDR3 length equals 15 residues. Germline V CDR1 and CDR2: DFQATT, SNEGSKA (reference sequence). The CDR3 sequence: CSAREPGGWADTQYF.

This chain joins TRBV11-2 and TRBJ2-5. Germline CDR1 reads SGHAT; CDR2 reads FQNNGV. This CDR3 is built from 15 residues. The CDR3 reads CASSPWGSYQETQYF.

This chain links TRBV12-3 or TRBV12-4 with TRBJ2-7; TCRdb reports TRBD1, a call that lacks DNA to check it against. The CDR3 is made up of 15 amino acids. CDR3 protein: CASRETGGTSYEQYF.

CDR3 in amino acids: CTSSQDTLAGVYNEQFF. The chain joins TRBV1 to TRBJ2-1; TCRdb gives TRBD2 as the D gene, but with no DNA this cannot be confirmed. TRBV1 has pseudogene status. The CDR3 spans 17 residues.

The chain is built from TRBV5-1 and TRBJ2-2; the TRBD2 assignment by TCRdb is unverifiable without DNA. Per germline, CDR1 SGHRS and CDR2 YFSETQ. The CDR3 is 15 amino acids. The CDR3 is CASSGEGLGTGELFF.

The chain recombines TRBV18 with TRBJ2-7; with no DNA, the TCRdb D assignment of TRBD1 cannot be verified. Germline V lookup: CDR1 KGHSH, CDR2 LQKENI. CDR3 length: 15 amino acids. CDR3 residues: CASSPPGQGSGEQYF. Drawing the rest from reference TRBV18 and TRBJ2-7, the complete variable domain is NAGVMQNPRHLVRRRGQEARLRCSPMKGHSHVYWYRQLPEEGLKFMVYLQKENIIDESGMPKERFSAEFPKEGPSILRIQQVVRGDSAAYFCASSPPGQGSGEQYFGPGTRLTVT.

The rearrangement links TRBV2 to TRBJ2-7. This CDR3 comprises 13 residues. CDR1 and CDR2 (germline): SNHLY, FYNNEI. CDR3 residues: CASSELPRGEQYF.

The genes are TRBV5-1 and TRBJ2-4; without DNA, the TCRdb call of TRBD2 cannot be checked. The CDR3 runs 14 residues. Germline V gives CDR1 SGHRS, CDR2 YFSETQ. Here the CDR3 reads CASSVGETKNIQYF.

The chain joins TRBV10-1 to TRBJ1-6; the D call from TCRdb, TRBD1, cannot be confirmed without DNA. The CDR3 contains 20 residues. Germline CDR1 reads WNHNN; CDR2 reads SYGVQD (reference sequence). The CDR3: CASSPRQGSLRSSYNSPLHF.

The chain has TRBV11-2 and TRBJ2-2. Germline values: CDR1 SGHAT, CDR2 FQNNGV. This CDR3 has 15 amino acids. This chain's CDR3 is CASSLEERYTGELFF.